The present T cell receptor (beta chain) was sequenced within a study of graft-versus-host responses after intestinal transplantation. Study summary: Induction with anti-thymocyte globulin, then tacrolimus and steroids for about 3 years, was given to all recipients.

Produced via immunoSEQ multiplex PCR; TCRdb's table is partial and in-frame only. The profile shows some 14,000 clones, approximately 38% of them singletons. About this clone: Other DNA sequences of this sample code for an identical CDR3.

Trimming removed 1 base at V and 5 bases at J, with 20 bases between. Germline V lookup: CDR1 SGHVS, CDR2 FNYEAQ. This CDR3 contains 17 residues. Plates contained some 200,000 CFSE-labeled responder cells and some 200,000 irradiated, violet-dye-labeled stimulator cells. Sorting of proliferating CFSE-low CD3+CD4+ and CD3+CD8+ responders took place after the reaction. The chain has TRBV7-6 and TRBJ1-1, with a possible D match to TRBD1 (5 bases). This clonotype was obtained from a human patient who received an intestinal transplant. The sequences come from alloreactive CD8+ T cells from a mixed lymphocyte reaction culture, collected before intestinal transplant. Subset denoted: CFSE-low proliferating T cells sorted from roughly six-day pre-transplant mixed lymphocyte reaction (GvH or HvG direction). The CDR3 DNA reads TGTGCCAGCAGCTTAGAATTCGCGGGGGGAGAGCGGACTGAAGCTTTCTTT. The encoded protein is CASSLEFAGGERTEAFF.